This T cell receptor beta chain comes out of a study of tumor and adjacent non-tumor tissue in lung cancer (dated by TCRdb to the late 2010s). Background on the whole study: Of the cohort, roughly 12 patients had adenocarcinoma, 2 had squamous cell carcinoma and 1 had small cell lung cancer. Among the approximately 15 patients, ages ranged from about 31 to 76 years, about 10 were men and 5 were women, and disease was TNM stage I to III. In total, sequencing yielded some 130 million productive TCRbeta reads, which works out to an average of around 4.2 million reads per sample. Bulk TCRbeta repertoires were compared between lung tumor tissue and matched distant non-tumor lung tissue obtained from 15 lung cancer patients. For each patient, one tumor sample and one normal lung sample were taken, giving 25 to 30 paired specimens that underwent TCRbeta CDR3 sequencing. What the study reported, not specific to this receptor: Because peripheral blood was not sequenced, blood TCRbeta repertoires in the lung cancer patients of the study were not examined. Tumor tissue showed significantly greater TCR diversity (inverse Simpson) than normal lung tissue (431.37 vs 166.20, P = 0.0075, Mann-Whitney U test). Only roughly 16 patients were in the cohort, and the authors stated that larger samples and more detailed clinical data are needed. The top 100 clones accounted for a significantly larger cumulative portion of the repertoire in normal lung than in tumor tissue. Neither the sequencing platform nor unique molecular identifiers are mentioned in the methods. TCR diversity was significantly higher in younger patients, and greater tumor TCR diversity was associated with shorter overall survival and shorter disease-free survival.

This clonotype was recorded a few times. It has no known antigen specificity. A read error is likely, as this CDR3 ends without the conserved phenylalanine or tryptophan. As encoded in the germline V gene, CDR1 is MNHEY while CDR2 is SVGAGI. The CDR3 extends over 15 residues, inclusive of both ends. Only the CDR3 part of the read is kept: 45 bases, read in frame from the first base. V is cut by 5 bases and J by 2 bases, and the space between the germline ends is 16 bases. RNA was extracted from bulk unsorted tissue and checked for quality with a NanoDrop ND-1000 and an Agilent 2100. The normal lung samples consisted of distant non-tumor tissue collected more than 3 cm from the tumor edge. All donors had newly diagnosed lung cancer, had not received prior chemotherapy, and were admitted for thoracic surgery in China between August and November 2014. Patients with previous radiotherapy or chemotherapy, or with another concurrent cancer, were excluded from the study. Pieces of surgical tissue measuring about 1-2.1 cm3 were kept in RNAlater solution and held at -80 degrees C until needed.

Library construction relied on multiplex PCR. The sequencer was an Illumina HiSeq 2500. Following protocols modified from ARM-PCR, the researchers constructed TCRbeta libraries through three rounds of nested PCR with primers (Table S4). Before sequencing, PCR products in the 200-500 bp range were cut out of the gel and cleaned up using the QIAquick gel extraction kit. For the original study's pipeline: Trimmomatic was used to clean the reads, FLASH was used to merge the reads into complete CDR3 sequences, and MiTCR was used to assign the reads to V(D)J germline segments. Clonal diversity was computed as the inverse Simpson's index with VDJtools. In-frame sequences lacking a premature stop codon were counted as productive reads. The public reads were run again by TCRdb, first through fastp at Q25 and then through MiXCR, and only productive beta chains were kept. Identical CDR3 proteins give one entry, which carries the most common genes and DNA. TCRdb's processing, not the study's, gives the V and J calls here. In all, the sample holds approximately 120,000 distinct CDR3 sequences, and 50% to 70% of those were seen once. The top ten clones comprise around 17% of the sample.

The sample taken for sequencing was distant non-tumor lung tissue. Rearrangement joined TRBV6-5 to TRBJ2-7; the D gene is possibly TRBD1 or TRBD2, with 5 bases matching each. This clonotype was sampled from a man in his fifties or sixties with non-small cell lung cancer. The nucleotides are TGTGCCAGCAGTGATCCCGGGACCGCCGCCTACGAGCAGTACCTC. Translated, it gives CASSDPGTAAYEQYL.